The following is a T cell receptor (beta chain) sequence with its context. This sample was included in a study of blood T cell repertoires in COVID-19. Turning to the study itself: Donors in the United States, Italy and Spain gave samples during acute or convalescent COVID-19. In each case, the material was cDNA or gDNA derived from T cells, B-cell-depleted T cells, or PBMCs.

This CDR3 has 16 amino acids. The V gene's germline CDR1 is SGHVS and CDR2 FQNEAQ. Unmatched junction bases numbered 6, after V lost 2 bases and J lost 5 bases. Per the original methods: Quantification of nucleated cells was approximated via reference gene primer amplification. Measured with immunoSEQ multiplex PCR; TCRdb has only the in-frame clones, and not every one. That table gives V, J and clone size, and the DNA gave D and trimming. The data show more than 150,000 clones, roughly 79% seen once. Input material: peripheral blood. The source of this sequence is an older woman with acute or convalescent COVID-19. The chain links TRBV7-8 to TRBJ1-4; TRBD1 aligns across 9 bases. For the CDR3, the DNA is TGTGCCAGCAGCTTAACTCGTGGACAGGGGAATGAAAAACTGTTTTTT. Translating gives CASSLTRGQGNEKLFF.